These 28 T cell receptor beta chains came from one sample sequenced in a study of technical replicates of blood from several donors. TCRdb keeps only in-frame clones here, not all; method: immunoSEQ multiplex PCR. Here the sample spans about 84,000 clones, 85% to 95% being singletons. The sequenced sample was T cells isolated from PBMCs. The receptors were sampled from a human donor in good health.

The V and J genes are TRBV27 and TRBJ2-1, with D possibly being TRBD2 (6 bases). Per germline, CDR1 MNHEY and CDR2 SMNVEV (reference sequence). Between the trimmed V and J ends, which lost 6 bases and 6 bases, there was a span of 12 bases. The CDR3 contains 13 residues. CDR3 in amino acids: CASSIREFNEQFF. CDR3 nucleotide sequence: TGTGCCAGCAGCATCCGGGAGTTCAATGAGCAGTTCTTC.

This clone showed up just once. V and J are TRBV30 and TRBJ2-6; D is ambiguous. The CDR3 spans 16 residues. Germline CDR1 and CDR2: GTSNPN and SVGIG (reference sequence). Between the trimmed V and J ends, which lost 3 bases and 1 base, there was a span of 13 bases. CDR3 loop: CAWSWAARSGANVLTF. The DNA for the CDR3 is TGTGCCTGGAGCTGGGCCGCCCGTTCTGGGGCCAACGTCCTGACTTTC.

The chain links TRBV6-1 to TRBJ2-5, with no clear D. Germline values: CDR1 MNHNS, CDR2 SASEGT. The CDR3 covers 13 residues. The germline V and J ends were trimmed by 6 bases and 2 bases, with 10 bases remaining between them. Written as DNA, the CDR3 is TGTGCCAGCAGCTCGACAAGACAAGAGACCCAGTACTTC. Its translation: CASSSTRQETQYF.

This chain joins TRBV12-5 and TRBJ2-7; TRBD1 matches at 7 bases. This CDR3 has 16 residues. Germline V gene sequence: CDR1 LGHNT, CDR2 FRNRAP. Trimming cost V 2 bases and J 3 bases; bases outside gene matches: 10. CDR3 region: CASGLTPGTDLYEQYF. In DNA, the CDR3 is TGTGCTAGTGGTTTGACCCCCGGGACAGATCTCTACGAGCAGTACTTC.

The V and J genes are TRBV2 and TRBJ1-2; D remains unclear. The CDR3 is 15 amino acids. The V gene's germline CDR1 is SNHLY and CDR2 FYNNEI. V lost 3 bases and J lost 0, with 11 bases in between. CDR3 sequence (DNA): TGTGCCAGCAGTGATACAGCCCTCTCTAACTATGGCTACACCTTC. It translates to CASSDTALSNYGYTF. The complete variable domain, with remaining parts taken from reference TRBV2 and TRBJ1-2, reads EPEVTQTPSHQVTQMGQEVILRCVPISNHLYFYWYRQILGQKVEFLVSFYNNEISEKSEIFDDQFSVERPDGSNFTLKIRSTKLEDSAMYFCASSDTALSNYGYTFGSGTRLTVV.

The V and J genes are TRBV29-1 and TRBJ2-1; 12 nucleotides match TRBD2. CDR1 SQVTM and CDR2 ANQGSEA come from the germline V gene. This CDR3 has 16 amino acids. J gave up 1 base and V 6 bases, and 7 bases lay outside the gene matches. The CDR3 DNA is TGCAGCGTCCGAGGAACTAGCGGGAGGTCCTACAATGAGCAGTTCTTC. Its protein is CSVRGTSGRSYNEQFF.

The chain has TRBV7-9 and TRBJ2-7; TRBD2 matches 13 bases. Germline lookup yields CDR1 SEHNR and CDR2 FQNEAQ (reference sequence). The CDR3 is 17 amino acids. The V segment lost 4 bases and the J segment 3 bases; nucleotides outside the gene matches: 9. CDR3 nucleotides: TGTGCCAGCAGCTCCGAAACGACTAGCGGGGGGATCTACGAGCAGTACTTC. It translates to CASSSETTSGGIYEQYF.

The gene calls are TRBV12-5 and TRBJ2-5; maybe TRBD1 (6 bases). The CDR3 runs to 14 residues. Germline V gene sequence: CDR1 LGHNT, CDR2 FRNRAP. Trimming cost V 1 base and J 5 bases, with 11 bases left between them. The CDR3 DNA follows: TGTGCTAGTGGTTTGGGGGGGCCTCGCGAGACCCAGTACTTC. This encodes CASGLGGPRETQYF.

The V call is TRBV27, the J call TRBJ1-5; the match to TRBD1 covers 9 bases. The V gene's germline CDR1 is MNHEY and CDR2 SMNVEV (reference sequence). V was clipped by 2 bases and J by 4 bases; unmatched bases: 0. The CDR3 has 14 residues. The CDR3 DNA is TGTGCCAGCAGTTTAGGGACAGGGAATCAGCCCCAGCATTTT. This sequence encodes CASSLGTGNQPQHF.

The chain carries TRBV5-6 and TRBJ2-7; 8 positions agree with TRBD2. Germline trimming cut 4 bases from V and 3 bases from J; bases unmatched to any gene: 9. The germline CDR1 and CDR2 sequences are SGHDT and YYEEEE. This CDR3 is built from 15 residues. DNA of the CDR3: TGTGCCAGCAGCGCAAGGAAAAGCGGGAGCTACGAGCAGTACTTC. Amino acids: CASSARKSGSYEQYF.

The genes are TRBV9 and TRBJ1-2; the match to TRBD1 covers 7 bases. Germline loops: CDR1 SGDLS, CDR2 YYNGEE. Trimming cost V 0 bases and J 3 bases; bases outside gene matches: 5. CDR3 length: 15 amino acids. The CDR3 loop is CASSVAEGAHYGYTF. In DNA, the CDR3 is TGTGCCAGCAGCGTAGCCGAGGGGGCACACTATGGCTACACCTTC.

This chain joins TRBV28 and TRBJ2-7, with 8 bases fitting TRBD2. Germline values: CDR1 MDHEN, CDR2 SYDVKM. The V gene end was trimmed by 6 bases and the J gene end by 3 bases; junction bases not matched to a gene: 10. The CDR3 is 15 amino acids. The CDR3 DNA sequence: TGTGCCAGCAGAAAAGCGGGAGAGATCTTCTACGAGCAGTACTTC. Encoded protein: CASRKAGEIFYEQYF.

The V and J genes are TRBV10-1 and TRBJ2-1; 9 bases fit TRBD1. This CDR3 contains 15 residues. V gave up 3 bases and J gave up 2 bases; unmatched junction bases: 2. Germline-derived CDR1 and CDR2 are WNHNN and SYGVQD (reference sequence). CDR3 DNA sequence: TGCGCCAGCAGTGAACAGGGGGCAGCCTACAATGAGCAGTTCTTC. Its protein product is CASSEQGAAYNEQFF.

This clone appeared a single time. For the CDR3, the DNA is TGCGCCAGCAGCGACCGACTACTAGCCAAAAACATTCAGTACTTC. Residues: CASSDRLLAKNIQYF. The rearrangement links TRBV5-1 to TRBJ2-4; TRBD2 is a possible D gene (5 bases). The germline gives CDR1 SGHRS, CDR2 YFSETQ. The CDR3 covers 15 residues. The V gene lost 4 bases and the J gene lost 0 bases, with 11 bases spanning the gap.

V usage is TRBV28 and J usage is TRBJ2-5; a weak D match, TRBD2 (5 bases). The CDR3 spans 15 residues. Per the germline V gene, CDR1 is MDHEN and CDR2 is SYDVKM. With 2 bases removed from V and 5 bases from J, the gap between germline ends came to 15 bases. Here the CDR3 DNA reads TGTGCCAGCAGTTTAAGTGTAGCGAGACCGGAGACCCAGTACTTC. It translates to CASSLSVARPETQYF.

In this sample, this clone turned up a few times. CDR3 DNA sequence: TGTGCCAGCAGCCTAAGCGGGACTATCCGCTACGAGCAGTACTTC. Its translation: CASSLSGTIRYEQYF. The rearrangement joins TRBV7-9 to TRBJ2-7; 7 nucleotides match TRBD2. CDR3 length equals 15 residues. Germline V gene data show CDR1 as SEHNR and CDR2 as FQNEAQ (reference sequence). Trimming removed 5 bases from V and 3 bases from J; junction bases left unmatched: 10.

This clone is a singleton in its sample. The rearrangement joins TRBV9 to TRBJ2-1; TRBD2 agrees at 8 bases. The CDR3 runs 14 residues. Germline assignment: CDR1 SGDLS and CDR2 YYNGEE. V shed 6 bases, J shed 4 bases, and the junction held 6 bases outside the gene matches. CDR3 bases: TGTGCCAGCACCGGGGGGGGAAGTTACAATGAGCAGTTCTTC. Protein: CASTGGGSYNEQFF.

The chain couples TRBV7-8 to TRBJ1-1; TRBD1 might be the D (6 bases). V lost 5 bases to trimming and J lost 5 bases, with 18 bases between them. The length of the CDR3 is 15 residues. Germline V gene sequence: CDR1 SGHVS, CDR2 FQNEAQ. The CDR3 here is CASSPYVRGGTEAFF. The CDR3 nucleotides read TGTGCCAGCAGCCCCTATGTGAGGGGGGGTACTGAAGCTTTCTTT.

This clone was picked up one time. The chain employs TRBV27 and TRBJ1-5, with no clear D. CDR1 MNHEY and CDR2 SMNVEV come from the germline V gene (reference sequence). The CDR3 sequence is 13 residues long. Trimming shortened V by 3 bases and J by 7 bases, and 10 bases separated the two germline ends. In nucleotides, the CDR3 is TGTGCCAGCAGTTTTAACCCTGAGCAGCCCCAGCATTTT. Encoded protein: CASSFNPEQPQHF.

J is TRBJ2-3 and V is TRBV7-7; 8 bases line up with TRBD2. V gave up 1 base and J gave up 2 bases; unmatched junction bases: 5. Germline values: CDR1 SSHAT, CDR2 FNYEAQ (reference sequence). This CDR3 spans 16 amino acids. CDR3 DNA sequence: TGTGCCAGCAGCTTAGGTATTAGCGGGAACACAGATACGCAGTATTTT. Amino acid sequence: CASSLGISGNTDTQYF.

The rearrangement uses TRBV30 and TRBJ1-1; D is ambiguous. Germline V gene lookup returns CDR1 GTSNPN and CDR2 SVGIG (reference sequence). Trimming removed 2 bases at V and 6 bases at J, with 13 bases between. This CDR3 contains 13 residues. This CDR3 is CAWSLTGRAEAFF. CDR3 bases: TGTGCCTGGAGTTTAACGGGGAGGGCTGAAGCTTTCTTT.

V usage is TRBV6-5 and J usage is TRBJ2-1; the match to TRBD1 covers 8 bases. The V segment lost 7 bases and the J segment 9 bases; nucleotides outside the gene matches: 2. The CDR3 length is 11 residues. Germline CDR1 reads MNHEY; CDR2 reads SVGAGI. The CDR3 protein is CASTQGGEQFF. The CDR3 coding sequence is TGTGCCAGCACACAGGGGGGTGAGCAGTTCTTC.

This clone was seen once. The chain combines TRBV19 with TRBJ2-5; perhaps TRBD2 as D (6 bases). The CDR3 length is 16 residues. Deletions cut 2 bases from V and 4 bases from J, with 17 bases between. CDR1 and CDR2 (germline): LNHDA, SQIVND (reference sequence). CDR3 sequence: CASSIYLRGLGETQYF. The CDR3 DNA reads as TGTGCCAGTAGTATATATTTGAGGGGACTGGGAGAGACCCAGTACTTC. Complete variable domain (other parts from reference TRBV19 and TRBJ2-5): DGGITQSPKYLFRKEGQNVTLSCEQNLNHDAMYWYRQDPGQGLRLIYYSQIVNDFQKGDIAEGYSVSREKKESFPLTVTSAQKNPTAFYLCASSIYLRGLGETQYFGPGTRLLVL.

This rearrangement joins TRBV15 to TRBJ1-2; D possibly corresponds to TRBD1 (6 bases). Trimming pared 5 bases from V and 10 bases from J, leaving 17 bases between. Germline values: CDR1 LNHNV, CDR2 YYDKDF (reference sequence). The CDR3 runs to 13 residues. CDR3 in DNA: TGTGCCACCAGCGCAGGGGCTGTCATCTCCTACACCTTC. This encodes CATSAGAVISYTF. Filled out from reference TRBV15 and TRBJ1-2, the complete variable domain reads DAMVIQNPRYQVTQFGKPVTLSCSQTLNHNVMYWYQQKSSQAPKLLFHYYDKDFNNEADTPDNFQSRRPNTSFCFLDIRSPGLGDTAMYLCATSAGAVISYTFGSGTRLTVV.

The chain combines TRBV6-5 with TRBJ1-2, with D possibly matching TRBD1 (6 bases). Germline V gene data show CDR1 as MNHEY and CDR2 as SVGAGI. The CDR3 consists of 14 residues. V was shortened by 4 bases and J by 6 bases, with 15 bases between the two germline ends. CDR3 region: CASSSDDRLDGYTF. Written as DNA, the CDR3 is TGTGCCAGCAGTTCCGATGACAGGCTCGATGGCTACACCTTC.

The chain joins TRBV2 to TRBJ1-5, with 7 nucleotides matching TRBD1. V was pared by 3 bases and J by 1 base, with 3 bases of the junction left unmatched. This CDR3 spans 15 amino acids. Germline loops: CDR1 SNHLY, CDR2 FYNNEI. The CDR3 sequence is CASSDPRGSNQPQHF. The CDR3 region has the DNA TGTGCCAGCAGTGATCCCAGGGGGAGCAATCAGCCCCAGCATTTT. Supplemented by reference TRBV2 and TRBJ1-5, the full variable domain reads EPEVTQTPSHQVTQMGQEVILRCVPISNHLYFYWYRQILGQKVEFLVSFYNNEISEKSEIFDDQFSVERPDGSNFTLKIRSTKLEDSAMYFCASSDPRGSNQPQHFGDGTRLSIL.

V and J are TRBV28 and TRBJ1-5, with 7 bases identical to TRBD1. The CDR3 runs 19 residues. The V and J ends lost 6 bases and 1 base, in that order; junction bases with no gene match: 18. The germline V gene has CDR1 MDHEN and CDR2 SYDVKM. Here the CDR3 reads CASSRGDRFQSLSNQPQHF. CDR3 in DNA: TGTGCCAGCAGCCGCGGGGACAGATTCCAATCCCTAAGCAATCAGCCCCAGCATTTT.

Here the CDR3 DNA reads TGTGCCAGCAGGGGTGTCAGGGGAAATCAGCCCCAGCATTTT. Its translation is CASRGVRGNQPQHF. The V and J genes are TRBV6-6 and TRBJ1-5, with TRBD1 as a possible D gene (6 bases). From germline, CDR1 is MNHNY and CDR2 SVGAGI (reference sequence). The CDR3 runs to 14 residues. V lost 6 bases, J lost 4 bases, and 13 bases lay in between.